The rows below give T cell receptor beta chains drawn from one sample of a study of Graves' ophthalmopathy and Graves' hyperthyroidism. TCRdb redid the calling of the multiplex PCR reads with MiXCR, one entry per CDR3 protein. The table lists under 400,000 distinct CDR3 sequences, about 17% of them singletons. The sample consisted of peripheral blood. These receptors all come from an adult man with Graves' ophthalmopathy. Both conserved end residues are part of each CDR3. The D gene is left open where the match is weak. Clone size appears in some rows only: once, few, many, or a class for an expanded clone.

cdr3_length clone_size j_call d_call v_call cdr3_aa cdr3_nt
13 many TRBJ1-2 TRBD1 TRBV6-1 CASTRQGAGGYTF TGTGCCAGCACCCGACAGGGGGCCGGTGGCTACACCTTC
18 few TRBJ2-6 TRBD1 TRBV30 CAWSVRYRGFSGANVLTF TGTGCCTGGAGTGTACGTTACAGGGGGTTCTCTGGGGCCAACGTCCTGACTTTC
16 few TRBJ1-2 NA TRBV6-5 CASSYSPGATIGGYTF TGTGCCAGCAGTTACTCCCCGGGAGCGACAATAGGTGGCTACACCTTC
14 many TRBJ2-7 NA TRBV2 CASSETSASYEQYF TGTGCCAGCAGTGAGACAAGCGCCTCCTACGAGCAGTACTTC
16 few TRBJ2-7 TRBD1 TRBV3-1 CASSQGVDRWGYEQYF TGTGCCAGCAGCCAAGGGGTGGACAGGTGGGGCTACGAGCAGTACTTC
15 many TRBJ1-2 NA TRBV7-2 CASSLAAALRDGYTF TGTGCCAGCAGCTTAGCGGCAGCCTTGAGGGATGGCTACACCTTC
14 NA TRBJ2-2 NA TRBV7-2 CASSAVRGTGELFF TGTGCCAGCAGCGCCGTCAGGGGAACCGGGGAGCTGTTTTTT
15 NA TRBJ1-1 NA TRBV18 CASSPRIDLDTEAFF TGTGCCAGCTCACCCCGGATAGATCTGGACACTGAAGCTTTCTTT
16 many TRBJ2-3 TRBD2 TRBV5-1 CASSPFTSGDTDTQYF TGCGCCAGCAGCCCTTTTACTAGCGGGGACACAGATACGCAGTATTTT
14 many TRBJ1-1 NA TRBV6-1 CASSVTGLNTEAFF TGTGCCAGCAGTGTTACAGGGTTAAATACTGAAGCTTTCTTT
12 many TRBJ1-1 TRBD1 TRBV18 CASSRDRNQAFF TGTGCCAGCTCACGGGACAGAAATCAAGCTTTCTTT
13 many TRBJ2-7 NA TRBV7-9 CASSPGNPYEQYF TGTGCCAGCAGCCCCGGTAACCCCTACGAGCAGTACTTC
14 NA TRBJ2-5 NA TRBV12-3/TRBV12-4 CASSLWSAQETQYF TGTGCCAGCAGTTTATGGTCAGCGCAAGAGACCCAGTACTTC
12 many TRBJ1-2 NA TRBV7-9 CASSLSDMIYTF TGTGCCAGCAGCTTATCGGACATGATCTACACCTTC
15 many TRBJ2-5 TRBD2 TRBV24-1 CATSDPAGDQETQYF TGTGCCACCAGTGATCCAGCGGGGGACCAAGAGACCCAGTACTTC
16 many TRBJ1-1 TRBD1 TRBV5-1 CASSFGQGAYDTEAFF TGCGCCAGCAGCTTTGGGCAGGGGGCCTATGACACTGAAGCTTTCTTT
13 many TRBJ2-2 NA TRBV30 CAWSTGNTGELFF TGTGCCTGGAGTACAGGAAACACCGGGGAGCTGTTTTTT
16 many TRBJ1-5 NA TRBV6-1 CASSDQTGFRNQPQHF TGTGCCAGCAGTGACCAAACAGGGTTCAGAAATCAGCCCCAGCATTTT
13 many TRBJ2-3 NA TRBV2 CASSGENRGTQYF TGTGCCAGCAGCGGGGAGAACCGAGGTACGCAGTATTTT
16 many TRBJ2-5 TRBD1 TRBV7-8 CASSYRTGGVVKTQYF TGTGCCAGCAGCTACAGGACAGGGGGGGTTGTGAAGACCCAGTACTTC
17 many TRBJ2-7 NA TRBV6-4 CASSDTLQVMRSYEQYF TGTGCCAGCTCGGATACGCTGCAGGTTATGAGGTCCTACGAGCAGTACTTC
14 many TRBJ1-5 TRBD1 TRBV6-1 CASAGGLSNQPQHF TGTGCCAGCGCAGGGGGCCTCAGCAATCAGCCCCAGCATTTT
11 many TRBJ2-5 NA TRBV24-1 CATSDVETQYF TGTGCCACCAGTGACGTAGAGACCCAGTACTTC
15 many TRBJ2-6 NA TRBV15 CATSRRAAGANVLTF TGTGCCACCAGCAGGAGGGCGGCAGGGGCCAACGTCCTGACTTTC
13 many TRBJ2-7 NA TRBV29-1 CSVEGELPYEQYF TGCAGCGTTGAAGGGGAACTCCCCTACGAGCAGTACTTC
16 many TRBJ1-3 TRBD1 TRBV11-2 CASSLDRDRPGNTIYF TGTGCCAGCAGCTTAGACCGGGACAGACCTGGAAACACCATATATTTT
15 many TRBJ1-1 NA TRBV6-2/TRBV6-3 CASSSLIQDAPEAFF TGTGCCAGCAGTTCCCTAATTCAAGATGCCCCTGAAGCTTTCTTT
13 NA TRBJ2-2 NA TRBV10-2 CASSEMIAGELFF TGCGCCAGCAGTGAGATGATCGCCGGGGAGCTGTTTTTT
15 many TRBJ1-5 NA TRBV12-3/TRBV12-4 CASSFGQQENQPQHF TGTGCCAGCAGTTTCGGGCAACAGGAGAATCAGCCCCAGCATTTT
15 NA TRBJ2-7 NA TRBV7-2 CASSLRIGTDYEQYF TGTGCCAGCAGCTTACGTATCGGGACCGACTACGAGCAGTACTTC
17 many TRBJ2-7 TRBD2 TRBV4-2 CASSQDWVGGLSYEQYF TGTGCCAGCAGCCAAGATTGGGTTGGGGGACTAAGTTACGAGCAGTACTTC
11 many TRBJ1-1 NA TRBV29-1 CSAPRDGAAFF TGCAGCGCCCCCCGGGATGGGGCGGCTTTCTTT
15 NA TRBJ2-4 NA TRBV19 CAPARRGIAKNIQYF TGTGCCCCCGCAAGGCGGGGCATAGCCAAAAACATTCAGTACTTC
12 many TRBJ2-7 NA TRBV10-2 CASSGTILPFYF TGCGCCAGCAGTGGGACGATCCTTCCATTCTACTTC
11 many TRBJ2-7 NA TRBV20-1 CSASHSYEQYF TGCAGTGCTAGCCACAGCTACGAGCAGTACTTC
16 many TRBJ2-3 TRBD2 TRBV12-3/TRBV12-4 CASSSTSGGTTDTQYF TGTGCCAGCAGTTCAACTAGCGGGGGGACCACAGATACGCAGTATTTT
16 many TRBJ1-2 TRBD1 TRBV7-8 CASSLGDRGSPVGYTF TGTGCCAGCAGCTTAGGGGACAGGGGCTCGCCCGTAGGCTACACCTTC
13 many TRBJ2-7 TRBD1 TRBV20-1 CSARWDRGYEQYF TGCAGTGCCAGGTGGGACAGGGGATACGAGCAGTACTTC
16 many TRBJ2-7 TRBD2 TRBV20-1 CSARARTSGGAHEQYF TGCAGTGCTAGAGCGCGTACTAGCGGGGGGGCTCACGAGCAGTACTTC
14 many TRBJ1-5 NA TRBV5-1 CASSPGQLDQPQHF TGCGCCAGCAGCCCCGGACAGCTCGATCAGCCCCAGCATTTT
16 many TRBJ1-1 TRBD1 TRBV12-3/TRBV12-4 CASSPDSGQQNTEAFF TGTGCCAGCAGTCCAGACTCGGGACAGCAGAACACTGAAGCTTTCTTT
15 many TRBJ2-2 TRBD1 TRBV6-1 CASSPRTGKGGELFF TGTGCCAGCAGTCCTCGGACAGGGAAAGGCGGGGAGCTGTTTTTT
16 many TRBJ2-5 TRBD2 TRBV19 CASSAWKRGDQETQYF TGTGCCAGTAGTGCCTGGAAGCGGGGGGATCAAGAGACCCAGTACTTC
15 many TRBJ1-6 TRBD1 TRBV5-1 CASSGGTGPNSPLHF TGCGCCAGCAGCGGAGGGACAGGGCCGAATTCACCCCTCCACTTT
14 NA TRBJ2-2 NA TRBV7-3 CASSLTDKTGELFF TGTGCCAGCAGCTTAACGGATAAGACCGGGGAGCTGTTTTTT
12 many TRBJ1-2 TRBD1 TRBV29-1 CSVTDRVEGYTF TGCAGCGTTACTGACAGGGTAGAGGGCTACACCTTC
14 NA TRBJ2-4 NA TRBV12-3/TRBV12-4 CASINSGGPDIQYF TGTGCCAGCATAAACTCTGGGGGGCCGGACATTCAGTACTTC
12 NA TRBJ2-7 NA TRBV19 CASRQGNYEQYF TGTGCCAGTCGGCAGGGCAACTACGAGCAGTACTTC
15 many TRBJ1-1 TRBD1 TRBV18 CASSPGQGQNTEAFF TGTGCCAGCTCACCTGGACAGGGCCAGAACACTGAAGCTTTCTTT
14 many TRBJ2-7 NA TRBV6-2/TRBV6-3 CATFSPGESYEQYF TGTGCCACTTTTTCCCCCGGTGAGTCCTACGAGCAGTACTTC
17 many TRBJ2-7 NA TRBV12-3/TRBV12-4 CASSGGQFRLDTYEQYF TGTGCCAGCAGTGGAGGACAGTTTCGCCTTGACACCTACGAGCAGTACTTC
14 many TRBJ1-3 NA TRBV6-1 CASSEQASGNTIYF TGTGCCAGCAGTGAACAAGCCTCTGGAAACACCATATATTTT
15 many TRBJ1-2 TRBD1 TRBV6-2/TRBV6-3 CASSPSDRGNYGYTF TGTGCCAGCAGCCCGTCGGACAGGGGGAACTATGGCTACACCTTC
12 few TRBJ2-5 NA TRBV20-1 CSASPSGETQYF TGCAGTGCTAGTCCGTCTGGTGAGACCCAGTACTTC